This TCR beta chain emerged from a study of cytomegalovirus exposure and HLA in healthy donors. Study information: Unique TCR beta sequences numbering approximately 120 million came from 150 million to 200 million T cells in an earlier analysis. Findings of the study overall: A later analysis linked 15,000 to 20,000 TCR beta sequences to HLA alleles at 0.05 false discovery rate. Sequences of the TCR beta chain were said to predict the HLA-A and HLA-B alleles of most subjects accurately.

CDR1 is SGHRS and CDR2 is YFSETQ in the germline V gene. The CDR3 consists of 14 residues. V trimming: 4 bases; J trimming: 5 bases; junction bases outside the gene matches: 8. With 60 Vbeta and 13 Jbeta primers, the PCR was carried out. Clones were read by immunoSEQ multiplex PCR, and TCRdb kept only the in-frame ones, dropping some. The sample carries 150,000 to 200,000 clones, about three quarters recorded once. With respect to this clone: Its target is not known.

The chain is built from TRBV5-1 and TRBJ1-1; 7 nucleotides match TRBD1. The clonotype was recovered from a woman in her twenties or thirties in good health and CMV-seronegative. The sequenced sample was PBMCs. The CDR3 sequence is CASSRDEQGTEAFF. CDR3 bases: TGCGCCAGCAGCAGGGACGAACAGGGGACTGAAGCTTTCTTT.